The subject of this entry is one TCR beta chain. A single base separates this from a much larger clone, so it may be a read error. This beta chain came through as a stray read in a library set up for alpha chains, and its size says little. This entry comes from a study of spatial heterogeneity in lung cancer. Via MiXCR, TCRdb re-called the 5' RACE reads, giving one row per CDR3 protein. The repertoire consists of thousands of distinct CDR3 sequences, with 20% to 25% occurring once and the leading ten covering 25%. The time point was: sample taken at primary tumor resection. The sequenced material consisted of unsorted whole RNA from tumor, nontumor lung or frozen PBMC. CDR3 length equals 17 residues. The germline CDR1 and CDR2 sequences are SGHAT and FQDESV (reference sequence).

The chain couples TRBV11-1 to TRBJ2-7; 7 bases are a match to TRBD2. The sequence derives from a female donor with early-stage non-small cell lung cancer. The sample was PBMCs, taken at surgery. DNA of the CDR3: TGTGCCAGCGGCTTAGCCGGGGAGGGCTACTTCTCCTACGAGCAGTACTTC. Its translation: CASGLAGEGYFSYEQYF.